The 27 T cell receptor beta chains presented below share a single source sample, sequenced in a study of cytomegalovirus exposure and HLA in healthy donors. The PCR was carried out with 60 Vbeta primers and 13 Jbeta primers. TCRdb's copy holds only in-frame clones and misses some; the assay was immunoSEQ multiplex PCR. The sample records approximately 180,000 clones, about four fifths being singletons. Sequenced input: PBMCs. These receptors all stem from a man aged 18 to 35 in good health and CMV-seronegative.

The chain carries TRBV6-1 and TRBJ1-1; D ambiguous. Germline V gene data show CDR1 as MNHNS and CDR2 as SASEGT. V lost 1 base, J lost 1 base, and 7 bases lay in between. The CDR3 loop spans 14 amino acids. DNA of the CDR3: TGTGCCAGCAGTGAAGTTAGCACGAACACTGAAGCTTTCTTT. This codes for CASSEVSTNTEAFF.

The chain has TRBV2 and TRBJ2-3; 8 positions match TRBD2. The CDR3 consists of 14 residues. J was trimmed by 6 bases and V by 5 bases; bases with no gene match: 7. Germline CDR1 is SNHLY and CDR2 is FYNNEI. The CDR3 protein is CASSREGYSDTQYF. CDR3 DNA: TGTGCCAGCAGTCGGGAGGGATACTCGGATACGCAGTATTTT.

J is TRBJ1-2 and V is TRBV7-9; D remains unclear. This CDR3 is 12 amino acids long. The V gene's germline CDR1 is SEHNR and CDR2 FQNEAQ (reference sequence). V lost 5 bases, J lost 0 bases, and 4 bases lay in between. The CDR3 spells CASSQTNYGYTF. The CDR3 region has the DNA TGTGCCAGCAGCCAAACTAACTATGGCTACACCTTC.

This chain connects TRBV5-1 to TRBJ1-1; D not resolved. CDR3 length: 19 residues. Germline CDR1 reads SGHRS; CDR2 reads YFSETQ. V was shortened by 4 bases and J by 1 base, with 26 bases between the two germline ends. The CDR3 DNA sequence: TGCGCCAGCAGCCCCGGTCGGGGAGGCCAGCCGAGCAGGAACACTGAAGCTTTCTTT. This sequence encodes CASSPGRGGQPSRNTEAFF.

The CDR3 DNA sequence: TGCGCCAGCAGTGAGTCAGCCGTCCTGAGCTCCTATAATTCACCCCTCCACTTT. Translation gives CASSESAVLSSYNSPLHF. The chain recombines TRBV10-2 with TRBJ1-6, with D unclear. Trimming cost V 0 bases and J 0 bases, with 12 bases left between them. CDR3 length equals 18 residues. CDR1 and CDR2 from the germline V gene are WSHSY and SAAADI.

This clone appeared once. V is TRBV28 and J is TRBJ2-1; 7 bases are a match to TRBD2. The CDR3 is made up of 15 amino acids. Germline V gene sequence: CDR1 MDHEN, CDR2 SYDVKM. V shed 5 bases, J shed 3 bases, and the junction held 7 bases outside the gene matches. CDR3 nucleotides: TGTGCCAGCAGTCTTCAGCGGGGAATCTACAATGAGCAGTTCTTC. It encodes CASSLQRGIYNEQFF.

V gene TRBV18 combines with J gene TRBJ2-1; TRBD1 is a possible D gene (6 bases). Trimming cost V 5 bases and J 5 bases, with 16 bases left between them. CDR1 is KGHSH and CDR2 is LQKENI in the germline V gene. This CDR3 spans 15 amino acids. CDR3 protein: CASSGTPWYHNEQFF. The DNA for the CDR3 is TGTGCCAGCTCAGGGACACCCTGGTACCACAATGAGCAGTTCTTC.

The chain has TRBV27 and TRBJ2-7, with TRBD2 matching over 9 bases. Germline lookup yields CDR1 MNHEY and CDR2 SMNVEV (reference sequence). Losses at the gene ends were 0 bases for V and 3 bases for J; bases not matched to a gene: 9. The CDR3 has 17 amino acids. CDR3 region: CASSLSSGLAGLYEQYF. In nucleotides, the CDR3 is TGTGCCAGCAGTTTATCGTCGGGGCTAGCGGGACTCTACGAGCAGTACTTC.

This chain joins TRBV11-2 and TRBJ2-7, with TRBD2 matching over 7 bases. The V segment lost 4 bases and the J segment 4 bases; nucleotides outside the gene matches: 7. Per germline, CDR1 SGHAT and CDR2 FQNNGV. The CDR3 has 14 amino acids. In nucleotides, the CDR3 is TGTGCCAGCAGCTCCCGGGACTATCAGTACGAGCAGTACTTC. This translates into CASSSRDYQYEQYF.

V usage is TRBV21-1 and J usage is TRBJ2-7; the DNA was not compared with TRBD1, the D call given in the table. TRBV21-1 is marked as a pseudogene. The CDR3 contains 15 residues. The CDR3 coding sequence is TGTGCCAGCAGCAAAGGGGGACAGGTTAAAAACGAGCAGTACTTC. Translated: CASSKGGQVKNEQYF.

This clone was seen only once. J is TRBJ1-4 and V is TRBV25-1; D perhaps matches TRBD1 (6 bases). Trimming cost V 1 base and J 6 bases, with 21 bases left between them. CDR3 length: 18 residues. Germline lookup yields CDR1 MGHDK and CDR2 SYGVNS. The CDR3 region is CASSELRARGRVHEKLFF. Here the CDR3 DNA reads TGTGCCAGCAGTGAATTAAGGGCCAGGGGCCGCGTTCATGAAAAACTGTTTTTT.

This chain links TRBV18 with TRBJ2-7; 9 nucleotides line up with TRBD1. The CDR3 loop spans 16 amino acids. Per the germline V gene, CDR1 is KGHSH and CDR2 is LQKENI. The ends lost 3 bases at V and 1 base at J; junction bases unmatched: 7. DNA for the CDR3: TGTGCCAGCTCACCTATCGATGGACAGGGGTCCTACGAGCAGTACTTC. Translated, it gives CASSPIDGQGSYEQYF.

CDR3 amino acids: CASSYYLGEQYF. The CDR3 nucleotides are TGCGCCAGCAGCTACTATCTGGGCGAGCAGTACTTC. V is TRBV5-1 and J is TRBJ2-7; D gene unclear. V was shortened by 3 bases and J by 6 bases, with 10 bases between the two germline ends. The CDR3 is 12 residues long. Germline CDR1 is SGHRS and CDR2 is YFSETQ. The variable domain in full, with the rest retrieved from reference TRBV5-1 and TRBJ2-7, is KAGVTQTPRYLIKTRGQQVTLSCSPISGHRSVSWYQQTPGQGLQFLFEYFSETQRNKGNFPGRFSGRQFSNSRSEMNVSTLELGDSALYLCASSYYLGEQYFGPGTRLTVT.

This clone showed up just a few times. The chain couples TRBV4-1 to TRBJ1-5, with a tentative D call TRBD1 (5 bases). V lost 6 bases, J lost 4 bases, and 13 bases lay in between. Per germline, CDR1 MGHRA and CDR2 YSYEKL. The CDR3 runs 14 residues. CDR3 amino acids: CASSLVGGNQPQHF. CDR3 coding DNA: TGCGCCAGCAGTCTGGTCGGGGGAAATCAGCCCCAGCATTTT.

As DNA, the CDR3 is TGCGCCAGCAGCCAAGATTCCAGAACTAATGAAAAACTGTTTTTT. Translated, it gives CASSQDSRTNEKLFF. The V gene is TRBV4-3, the J gene TRBJ1-4; unclear D gene. The CDR3 spans 15 residues. Germline values: CDR1 LGHNA, CDR2 YSLEER. Between the trimmed V and J ends, which lost 0 bases and 1 base, there was a span of 6 bases.

The chain recombines TRBV28 with TRBJ2-7; 7 bases line up with TRBD2. Unmatched junction bases numbered 14, after V lost 6 bases and J lost 12 bases. CDR3 size: 13 residues. The germline gives CDR1 MDHEN, CDR2 SYDVKM. The CDR3 bases are TGTGCCAGCAGATTGAGCGGGACTGGGGAACTGTACTTC. Translated, it gives CASRLSGTGELYF.

The chain uses TRBV18 and TRBJ2-7; maybe TRBD1 (5 bases). Germline CDR1 is KGHSH and CDR2 is LQKENI. With 3 bases removed from V and 2 bases from J, the gap between germline ends came to 11 bases. The CDR3 is 14 amino acids. The CDR3 reads CASSPNRYTYEQYF. CDR3 nucleotide sequence: TGTGCCAGCTCACCGAACAGGTATACCTACGAGCAGTACTTC.

The chain carries TRBV4-1 and TRBJ1-5, with unresolved D. Trimming left V 4 bases short and J 4 bases short, with 8 bases between. CDR3 size: 13 residues. CDR1 and CDR2 from the germline V gene are MGHRA and YSYEKL. The CDR3 protein is CASSPTSNQPQHF. The CDR3, as DNA: TGCGCCAGCAGCCCTACGTCAAATCAGCCCCAGCATTTT.

This rearrangement joins TRBV29-1 to TRBJ2-7; 7 bases match TRBD1. The CDR3 runs 14 residues. Germline CDR1 and CDR2: SQVTM and ANQGSEA. With 6 bases clipped from V and 6 bases from J, the junction kept 14 bases outside the gene matches. The CDR3 here is CSVGRGRNGREQYF. For the CDR3, the DNA is TGCAGCGTCGGAAGGGGGCGGAATGGTCGCGAGCAGTACTTC.

This chain connects TRBV7-9 to TRBJ1-1; D uncertain. The V and J ends lost 5 bases and 1 base respectively, with 5 bases between them. This CDR3 spans 12 amino acids. Germline V lookup: CDR1 SEHNR, CDR2 FQNEAQ (reference sequence). CDR3 nucleotides: TGTGCCAGCAGCCACGGGAACACTGAAGCTTTCTTT. Translated: CASSHGNTEAFF.

The V and J genes are TRBV5-6 and TRBJ2-3; maybe TRBD2 (5 bases). CDR1 and CDR2 (germline): SGHDT, YYEEEE. V lost 4 bases and J 4 bases, leaving 10 bases between the germline ends. The CDR3 consists of 13 residues. The CDR3 DNA is TGTGCCAGCAGCGGGCTAGCTCCAGATACGCAGTATTTT. Protein sequence: CASSGLAPDTQYF. The whole variable domain, filled in from reference TRBV5-6 and TRBJ2-3, reads DAGVTQSPTHLIKTRGQQVTLRCSPKSGHDTVSWYQQALGQGPQFIFQYYEEEERQRGNFPDRFSGHQFPNYSSELNVNALLLGDSALYLCASSGLAPDTQYFGPGTRLTVL.

CDR3 in DNA: TGTGCCAGCAGCAAATCTAGGACTAGCGGGTCCTACGAGCAGTACTTC. This sequence encodes CASSKSRTSGSYEQYF. The V call is TRBV21-1, the J call TRBJ2-7; the D call of TRBD2 is as the table states it, not checked on the DNA. TRBV21-1 is deemed a pseudogene. CDR3 size: 16 residues.

The chain is built from TRBV21-1 and TRBJ1-1. TRBV21-1 is annotated as a pseudogene. The CDR3 has 18 residues. The CDR3, as DNA: TGTGCCAGCAGCAAAGGAGAATACAGGGAGGGGGTTGACACTGAAGCTTTCTTT. Its protein is CASSKGEYREGVDTEAFF.

The rearrangement joins TRBV5-1 to TRBJ2-5, with TRBD2 as a possible D gene (6 bases). This CDR3 comprises 14 residues. Germline V CDR1 and CDR2: SGHRS, YFSETQ. V shed 7 bases and J shed 0 bases, with 13 bases lying between them. The CDR3 reads CASRLADYQETQYF. CDR3 nucleotide sequence: TGCGCCAGCCGATTAGCGGATTACCAAGAGACCCAGTACTTC.

In this sample, this clone turned up once. The chain couples TRBV7-6 to TRBJ2-7, with D unresolved. The CDR3 is made up of 15 amino acids. Trimming pared 0 bases from V and 0 bases from J, leaving 9 bases between. The germline V gene has CDR1 SGHVS and CDR2 FNYEAQ. This chain's CDR3 is CASSLALVSSYEQYF. The CDR3 nucleotides read TGTGCCAGCAGCTTAGCGTTGGTCAGCTCCTACGAGCAGTACTTC.

The genes are TRBV5-4 and TRBJ2-7, with TRBD2 matching 7 bases. The ends lost 0 bases at V and 1 base at J; junction bases unmatched: 4. CDR1 SGHNT and CDR2 YYREEE come from the germline V gene (reference sequence). CDR3 size: 15 residues. For the CDR3, the DNA is TGTGCCAGCAGCTTGGATGGGGGGGGGTCCTACGAGCAGTACTTC. It yields the protein CASSLDGGGSYEQYF.

The V and J genes are TRBV28 and TRBJ2-5; the match to TRBD1 covers 9 bases. Per germline, CDR1 MDHEN and CDR2 SYDVKM. The V and J ends lost 5 bases and 6 bases, in that order; junction bases with no gene match: 7. The CDR3 length is 14 residues. The CDR3 spells CASSKPGQGKTQYF. The CDR3 nucleotides are TGTGCCAGCAGTAAACCGGGACAGGGAAAGACCCAGTACTTC.